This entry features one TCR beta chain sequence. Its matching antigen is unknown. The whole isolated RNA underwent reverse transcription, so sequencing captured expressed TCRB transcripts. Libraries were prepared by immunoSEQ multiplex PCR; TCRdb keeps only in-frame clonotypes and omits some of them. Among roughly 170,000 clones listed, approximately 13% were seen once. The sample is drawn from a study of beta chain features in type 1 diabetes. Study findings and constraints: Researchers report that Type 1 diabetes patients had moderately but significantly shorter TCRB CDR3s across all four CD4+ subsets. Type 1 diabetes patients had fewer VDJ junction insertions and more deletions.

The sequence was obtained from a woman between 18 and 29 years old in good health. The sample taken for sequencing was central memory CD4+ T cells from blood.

The CDR3 here is CASSLGLGGGQNIQYF. CDR3 sequence (DNA): TGTGCCAGCAGCTTAGGTTTGGGGGGGGGCCAAAACATTCAGTACTTC. The rearrangement joins TRBV11-2 to TRBJ2-4, with a possible D match to TRBD2 (7 bases). The germline V gene encodes CDR1 SGHAT and CDR2 FQNNGV. This CDR3 contains 16 residues. V was cut by 1 base and J by 5 bases, with 15 bases left in between.